This T cell receptor beta chain is from a study of T cells in Graves' hyperthyroidism and ophthalmopathy. Clinical symptoms, serum thyroxine and TRAb, thyroid ultrasound and orbital computed tomography were used for the diagnoses. Isolation of PBMCs was performed on 8.5 to 10 ml fresh peripheral blood. Amplified regions were TCR beta CDR3 sequences from RNA transcripts. The TCR CDR3 first-round RT-PCR relied on the HTBI primer set. TCRdb passed the multiplex PCR reads through MiXCR, listing each CDR3 protein once. Of 750,000 to 900,000 distinct CDR3 sequences listed, around 39% are singletons. This clonotype was observed at least ten times. Its target is not known. General study findings and limits: Among clonotypes expanded in thyroid above 0.001, most were also found in blood. A model using 13 V-J features told ophthalmopathy apart from stable hyperthyroidism.

In germline, CDR1 is WSHSY, CDR2 SAAADI. The CDR3 runs to 15 residues. The trim removed 5 bases at V and 8 bases at J, leaving 9 bases unmatched. This receptor was obtained from a man aged 18 to 30 with Graves' hyperthyroidism. Material: blood. The V gene is TRBV10-2, the J gene TRBJ1-2; 12 nucleotides align to TRBD1. The CDR3 nucleotides are TGCGCCAGCAGTTTCCCGGGACAGGGGGCGGAAGGCTACACCTTC. This encodes CASSFPGQGAEGYTF.